This T cell receptor (beta chain) derives from a study of Graves' ophthalmopathy and Graves' hyperthyroidism. General study points: Distinction of ophthalmopathy from stable hyperthyroidism by a 13-signature model reached 87.88% sensitivity and roughly 78% specificity.

Between the trimmed V and J ends, which lost 4 bases and 7 bases, there was a span of 13 bases. Per germline, CDR1 MGHDK and CDR2 SYGVNS. The CDR3 is 13 residues long. This clonotype has ten or more counts. Its antigen remains unknown. No donor had other autoimmune disease, uncontrolled infection, pregnancy or lactation. As diagnostic evidence, clinical symptoms, serum thyroxine, TRAb, thyroid ultrasound and orbital computed tomography were relied upon. Using RNA transcripts, the TCR beta CDR3 regions were amplified. First-round RT-PCR used HTBI primers; second-round multiplex PCR followed. TCRdb called the multiplex PCR reads again in MiXCR, with one record for every CDR3 protein. The sample gives around 1,000,000 distinct CDR3 sequences, roughly 35% of which show up once; roughly 11% is in the top ten.

The specimen was peripheral blood or thyroid tissue (not recorded which). This TCR was recovered from an adult man with Graves' hyperthyroidism. This rearrangement joins TRBV25-1 to TRBJ1-1; D not certain. DNA of the CDR3: TGTGCCAGCAGTGCCAAAGGTCCGAATGAAGCTTTCTTT. Its translation: CASSAKGPNEAFF.